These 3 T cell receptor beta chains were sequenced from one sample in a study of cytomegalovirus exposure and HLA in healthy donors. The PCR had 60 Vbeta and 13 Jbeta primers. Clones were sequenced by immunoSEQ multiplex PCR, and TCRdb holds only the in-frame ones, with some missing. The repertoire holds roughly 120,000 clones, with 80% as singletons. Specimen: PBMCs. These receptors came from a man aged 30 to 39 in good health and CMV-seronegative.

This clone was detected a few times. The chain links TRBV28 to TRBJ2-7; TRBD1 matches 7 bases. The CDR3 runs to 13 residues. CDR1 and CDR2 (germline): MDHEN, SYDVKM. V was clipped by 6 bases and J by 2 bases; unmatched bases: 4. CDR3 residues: CASRTGLTYEQYF. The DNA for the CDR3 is TGTGCCAGCAGGACAGGGCTGACCTACGAGCAGTACTTC.

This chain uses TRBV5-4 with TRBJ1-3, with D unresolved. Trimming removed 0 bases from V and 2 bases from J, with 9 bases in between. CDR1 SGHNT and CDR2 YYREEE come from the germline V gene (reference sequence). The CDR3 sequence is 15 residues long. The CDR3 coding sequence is TGTGCCAGCAGCTTGGACCATACTACTGGAAACACCATATATTTT. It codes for CASSLDHTTGNTIYF. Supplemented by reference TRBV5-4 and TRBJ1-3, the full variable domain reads ETGVTQSPTHLIKTRGQQVTLRCSSQSGHNTVSWYQQALGQGPQFIFQYYREEENGRGNFPPRFSGLQFPNYSSELNVNALELDDSALYLCASSLDHTTGNTIYFGEGSWLTVV.

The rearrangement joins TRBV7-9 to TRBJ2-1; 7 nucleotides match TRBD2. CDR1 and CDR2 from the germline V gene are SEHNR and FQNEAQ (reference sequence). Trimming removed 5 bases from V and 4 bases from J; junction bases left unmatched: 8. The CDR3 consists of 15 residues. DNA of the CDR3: TGTGCCAGCAGCCCCGGGGGGAGTAGGTACAATGAGCAGTTCTTC. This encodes CASSPGGSRYNEQFF.